This T cell receptor (beta chain) came from a study of cytomegalovirus exposure and HLA in healthy donors. CDR3 length equals 16 residues. The V gene lost 4 bases and the J gene lost 0 bases, with 10 bases spanning the gap. Germline V gene lookup returns CDR1 SNHLY and CDR2 FYNNEI. PCR used 60 Vbeta primers and 13 Jbeta primers. Sequencing used immunoSEQ multiplex PCR; TCRdb keeps in-frame clones, though not all of them. The sample includes some 150,000 clones, approximately 82% of them seen just once. The source material was PBMCs. The chain joins TRBV2 to TRBJ1-6, with D hard to call. This clonotype was obtained from a man between 40 and 49 years old in good health and CMV-seronegative. CDR3 coding DNA: TGTGCCAGCAGTGGTGGCAGAGGCTCCTATAATTCACCCCTCCACTTT. Translation gives CASSGGRGSYNSPLHF.